This T cell receptor (beta chain) is from a study of blood T cell repertoires in COVID-19. On the study more broadly: Italy, Spain and the United States were the sources of the convalescent and acute COVID-19 samples. In each case, the material was cDNA or gDNA derived from T cells, B-cell-depleted T cells, or PBMCs.

The method was immunoSEQ multiplex PCR; TCRdb's version includes in-frame clones alone and lacks a portion of them. In the table there are a few hundred thousand clones, approximately 88% of which are singletons. Participants were aged roughly 18 to 90 years, lived in about 26 US areas, and enrolled virtually. Sequencing was performed on PBMCs or T cells enriched from blood (not recorded which). This clonotype was obtained from a man aged 30 to 39 who had recovered from COVID-19.

CDR3 protein: CASSQSTGSYEQYF. CDR3 in DNA: TGTGCCAGCAGCCAATCGACAGGGTCCTACGAGCAGTACTTC. This chain connects TRBV7-9 to TRBJ2-7; 7 positions match TRBD1. V lost 5 bases, J lost 1 base, and 5 bases stayed unmatched. Germline V gives CDR1 SEHNR, CDR2 FQNEAQ (reference sequence). CDR3 size: 14 residues. Full variable domain (remainder filled in from reference TRBV7-9 and TRBJ2-7): DTGVSQNPRHKITKRGQNVTFRCDPISEHNRLYWYRQTLGQGPEFLTYFQNEAQLEKSRLLSDRFSAERPKGSFSTLEIQRTEQGDSAMYLCASSQSTGSYEQYFGPGTRLTVT.